The 6 T cell receptor beta chains presented below share a single source sample, sequenced in a study of read filtering for tumor transcriptome and immune sequencing (dated by TCRdb to the early 2020s). The sequencing machine was an Illumina HiSeq 4000. TCR libraries were built from roughly 400 ng RNA with the Immunoverse kit, using molecular barcoded adaptors covering alpha/delta and beta/gamma chains. Starting from the raw public reads, TCRdb applied fastp trimming at Q25, assembled clones with MiXCR and retained in-frame beta chains. Rows are combined by CDR3 protein, so each entry shows the most common genes and DNA. Within this sample are about 57,000 distinct CDR3 sequences, with around a fifth of them counted one time only. About a sixth of the sample comes from the top ten. Sequenced input: a population of CD138-negative cells sorted from bone marrow. What this sample's cell subset or site label stands for: bone marrow mononuclear cells depleted of CD138+ plasma/myeloma cells by negative magnetic selection. The receptors here all came from a donor at least 40 years old with multiple myeloma.

The V call is TRBV18, the J call TRBJ2-1, with TRBD2 matching over 9 bases. Per germline, CDR1 KGHSH and CDR2 LQKENI. V lost 0 bases and J lost 7; bases outside the gene matches: 7. This CDR3 is built from 16 residues. In nucleotides, the CDR3 is TGTGCCAGCTCACCACCTAGCGGGAGATCGTCAAATGAGCAGTTCTTC. Translation: CASSPPSGRSSNEQFF.

This clonotype has a count of ten or more. The rearrangement links TRBV29-1 to TRBJ2-3, with 8 bases lining up with TRBD1. The CDR3 is 13 amino acids. Germline V gene data show CDR1 as SQVTM and CDR2 as ANQGSEA. V trimming: 6 bases; J trimming: 2 bases; junction bases outside the gene matches: 4. The CDR3 DNA reads as TGCAGCGTGGGACAGGATTTCACAGATACGCAGTATTTT. It yields the protein CSVGQDFTDTQYF.

Comment on this clonotype: A read error may explain this, as a much larger clone is one base away. The chain carries TRBV4-1 and TRBJ2-3; a possible D gene is TRBD1 (5 bases). Trimming took 4 bases from V and 7 from J, leaving 18 bases between them. Germline V gene data show CDR1 as MGHRA and CDR2 as YSYEKL. The CDR3 is made up of 15 amino acids. The CDR3 sequence: CASSRLNQGPNTQYF. CDR3 nucleotides: TGCGCCAGCAGCCGACTTAACCAGGGTCCAAATACGCAGTATTTT.

This clonotype was recorded many times. The chain links TRBV6-1 to TRBJ1-5, with 8 nucleotides matching TRBD1. Per germline, CDR1 MNHNS and CDR2 SASEGT. J gave up 4 bases and V 5 bases, and 13 bases lay outside the gene matches. The CDR3 sequence is 17 residues long. For the CDR3, the DNA is TGTGCCAGCAGTTCTGGGACAGGAAGGGGAGTAAATCAGCCCCAGCATTTT. Its protein is CASSSGTGRGVNQPQHF.

This clonotype was seen ten or more times. The rearrangement links TRBV6-6 to TRBJ2-3; D unclear. The germline V gene encodes CDR1 MNHNY and CDR2 SVGAGI (reference sequence). V was cut by 2 bases and J by 0 bases, with 15 bases left in between. CDR3 length: 17 amino acids. The CDR3 loop is CASSYTTQRPSTDTQYF. As DNA, the CDR3 is TGTGCCAGCAGTTACACCACCCAGAGACCTAGCACAGATACGCAGTATTTT.

This clonotype was recorded a few times. This chain joins TRBV5-1 and TRBJ2-3; TRBD1 is a possible D gene (5 bases). Germline V lookup: CDR1 SGHRS, CDR2 YFSETQ. The CDR3 loop spans 14 amino acids. The V gene lost 3 bases and the J gene lost 3 bases, with 11 bases spanning the gap. The CDR3 DNA reads as TGCGCCAGCAGCTCTACGACAGTAACAGATACGCAGTATTTT. Encoded protein: CASSSTTVTDTQYF.